The sequence of this TCR beta chain was determined in a study of blood T cell repertoires in COVID-19. Repertoires were generated with immunoSEQ multiplex PCR, while TCRdb's copy carries only in-frame clones and drops some. The profile covers 120,000 to 150,000 clones, with 76% appearing a single time and 4% to 4.5% taken by the ten largest. Sequencing used peripheral blood. This sequence was found in a man between 60 and 75 years old with acute or convalescent COVID-19.

In DNA, the CDR3 is TGTGCCACCAGTGACCCTCGGCAGGGGGCCTACGAGCAGTACTTC. It codes for CATSDPRQGAYEQYF. The chain couples TRBV24-1 to TRBJ2-7; 7 bases are shared with TRBD1. The V gene's germline CDR1 is KGHDR and CDR2 SFDVKD. After removal of 4 bases from V and 2 bases from J, the junction contained 7 bases not matched to a gene. The CDR3 runs to 15 residues.